These 27 T cell receptor beta chains originate from one sample sequenced in a study of patients and donors after allogeneic stem cell transplantation. TCRdb reprocessed the RT-PCR reads via MiXCR and lists one record per CDR3 protein. The sample carries 45,000 to 65,000 distinct CDR3 sequences, 13% recorded once. The sequenced sample consisted of blood, either unsorted or a sorted T cell fraction (not recorded which). The receptors were gathered from a human donor who was either an allogeneic HSCT recipient or a stem cell or donor lymphocyte infusion donor (not recorded which). It is not recorded whose cells these are; they may come from a transplant donor.

Many counts were recorded for this clonotype. The rearrangement joins TRBV25-1 to TRBJ1-1; unclear D gene. CDR3 size: 14 residues. Germline CDR1 and CDR2: MGHDK and SYGVNS. V shed 3 bases and J shed 1 base, with 9 bases lying between them. CDR3 DNA sequence: TGTGCCAGCAGTGACTCACGAGCGAACACTGAAGCTTTCTTT. Residues: CASSDSRANTEAFF.

The table lists this clonotype with a few counts. The V gene is TRBV5-1, the J gene TRBJ2-1; the D is unclear. Germline V gene lookup returns CDR1 SGHRS and CDR2 YFSETQ. Trimming stripped 2 bases from V and 2 bases from J, with 8 bases between. The CDR3 has 14 amino acids. In nucleotides, the CDR3 is TGCGCCAGCAGCTTATTGCCTACCTACAATGAGCAGTTCTTC. This translates into CASSLLPTYNEQFF.

This clonotype was counted many times. This chain uses TRBV7-3 with TRBJ1-3, with 9 positions matching TRBD1. J gave up 0 bases and V 4 bases, and 7 bases lay outside the gene matches. In germline, CDR1 is SGHTA, CDR2 FQGTGA. This CDR3 region has 17 residues. The CDR3 DNA reads TGTGCCAGCAGCTGGGACAGGGATGAATTCTCTGGAAACACCATATATTTT. It specifies CASSWDRDEFSGNTIYF.

The V and J genes are TRBV27 and TRBJ1-5, with D maybe TRBD1 (5 bases). CDR1 is MNHEY, CDR2 SMNVEV, per germline (reference sequence). V lost 4 bases to trimming and J lost 2 bases, with 12 bases between them. The CDR3 contains 15 residues. The CDR3 protein is CASSSGVYRNQPQHF. Written as DNA, the CDR3 is TGTGCCAGCAGTTCGGGGGTATATCGCAATCAGCCCCAGCATTTT.

The V gene is TRBV27, the J gene TRBJ2-7; 10 bases fit TRBD2. Per the germline V gene, CDR1 is MNHEY and CDR2 is SMNVEV (reference sequence). V was clipped by 5 bases and J by 4 bases; unmatched bases: 17. The CDR3 consists of 18 residues. The CDR3 region has the DNA TGTGCCAGCAGTCCACGGGCTTGGCTAGCGGGAGAATCGTACGAGCAGTACTTC. It is translated as CASSPRAWLAGESYEQYF.

This clonotype showed up many times. J is TRBJ1-2 and V is TRBV5-1; D remains unclear. Germline V gives CDR1 SGHRS, CDR2 YFSETQ. Trimming took off 0 bases at V and 0 bases at J, with 3 bases between the two ends. CDR3 length: 13 amino acids. The CDR3 DNA reads TGCGCCAGCAGCTTGGCTGCTAACTATGGCTACACCTTC. Amino acid sequence: CASSLAANYGYTF. The full variable domain, in which reference TRBV5-1 and TRBJ1-2 provide the parts outside the CDR3, is KAGVTQTPRYLIKTRGQQVTLSCSPISGHRSVSWYQQTPGQGLQFLFEYFSETQRNKGNFPGRFSGRQFSNSRSEMNVSTLELGDSALYLCASSLAANYGYTFGSGTRLTVV.

The CDR3: CASSYQGTGELFF. In nucleotides, the CDR3 is TGTGCCAGCAGTTACCAGGGTACCGGGGAGCTGTTTTTT. This chain connects TRBV27 to TRBJ2-2; weak D call: TRBD1 (5 bases). CDR3 length: 13 residues. V was pared by 4 bases and J by 5 bases, with 8 bases between. In germline, CDR1 is MNHEY, CDR2 SMNVEV (reference sequence).

The chain is built from TRBV7-9 and TRBJ2-5; D call uncertain. V was cut by 4 bases and J by 2 bases, with 11 bases left in between. The CDR3 runs to 14 residues. Germline-derived CDR1 and CDR2 are SEHNR and FQNEAQ (reference sequence). CDR3: CASSSASVQETQYF. The CDR3 region has the DNA TGTGCCAGCAGCTCCGCCAGCGTTCAAGAGACCCAGTACTTC.

The genes are TRBV3-1 and TRBJ2-2, with 14 nucleotides matching TRBD2. Per the germline V gene, CDR1 is LGHDT and CDR2 is YNNKEL (reference sequence). V gave up 8 bases and J gave up 6 bases; unmatched junction bases: 8. The CDR3 has 16 amino acids. The CDR3 loop is CASHPGLAGVSGELFF. The DNA of the CDR3 is TGTGCCAGCCACCCGGGACTAGCGGGAGTGTCCGGGGAGCTGTTTTTT.

This clonotype was found many times. J is TRBJ1-1 and V is TRBV6-4; a possible D gene is TRBD1 (5 bases). Germline loops: CDR1 MRHNA, CDR2 SNTAGT. V lost 7 bases to trimming and J lost 1 base, with 10 bases between them. The CDR3 spans 13 residues. CDR3 bases: TGTGCCAGCACGGGGGGAACGAACACTGAAGCTTTCTTT. Translation: CASTGGTNTEAFF.

The table lists this clonotype with a few counts. The chain uses TRBV5-1 and TRBJ2-7; no firm D call. The V end was cut by 0 bases, the J end by 0 bases, with 7 bases between. Germline-derived CDR1 and CDR2 are SGHRS and YFSETQ. The CDR3 has 14 amino acids. CDR3 loop: CASSLDASSYEQYF. CDR3 DNA sequence: TGCGCCAGCAGCTTGGACGCAAGCTCCTACGAGCAGTACTTC.

In this sample, this clonotype turned up a few times. The chain couples TRBV5-1 to TRBJ2-1; 8 nucleotides match TRBD2. CDR3 length: 16 residues. Germline V gene sequence: CDR1 SGHRS, CDR2 YFSETQ. V lost 2 bases to trimming and J lost 6 bases; unmatched junction nucleotides: 10. The CDR3 protein is CASSLRELAGPNEQFF. The CDR3 DNA follows: TGCGCCAGCAGCTTAAGGGAGCTAGCGGGCCCCAATGAGCAGTTCTTC.

This chain joins TRBV6-5 and TRBJ2-1; D is unclear. Germline V CDR1 and CDR2: MNHEY, SVGAGI. Trimming took off 5 bases at V and 2 bases at J, with 10 bases between the two ends. The CDR3 spans 14 residues. The CDR3 DNA reads as TGTGCCAGCAGTCCACTACAAGCCTACAATGAGCAGTTCTTC. Translation gives CASSPLQAYNEQFF.

The chain couples TRBV4-2 to TRBJ2-7; the D call may be TRBD1 or TRBD2 (6 bases each). This CDR3 has 16 amino acids. Germline assignment: CDR1 LGHNA and CDR2 YNFKEQ. V was shortened by 1 base and J by 2 bases, with 15 bases between the two germline ends. The CDR3 protein is CASSQGTGGLTYEQYF. The CDR3 region has the DNA TGTGCCAGCAGCCAAGGGACCGGGGGCCTCACCTACGAGCAGTACTTC.

With regard to this clonotype: A read error may be the cause here, since a much bigger clone is one base away. The chain couples TRBV6-5 to TRBJ2-7; the D gene is possibly TRBD1 (6 bases). The germline V and J ends were trimmed by 5 bases and 9 bases, with 14 bases remaining between them. CDR3 length equals 12 residues. Germline V gene data show CDR1 as MNHEY and CDR2 as SVGAGI. This chain's CDR3 is CASSTQGFGQYF. The CDR3 nucleotides read TGTGCCAGCAGTACCCAGGGGTTCGGGCAGTACTTC.

This clonotype showed up many times. The CDR3 region is CASSHREGFTDTQYF. The CDR3 coding sequence is TGTGCCAGCAGCCATCGGGAGGGTTTCACAGATACGCAGTATTTT. This chain links TRBV3-1 with TRBJ2-3; 8 bases agree with TRBD2. The CDR3 has 15 amino acids. CDR1 is LGHDT and CDR2 is YNNKEL in the germline V gene (reference sequence). Unmatched junction bases numbered 4, after V lost 3 bases and J lost 2 bases.

This clonotype occurred once. The rearrangement uses TRBV5-6 and TRBJ2-7; D gene unclear. The CDR3 loop spans 12 amino acids. V was pared by 4 bases and J by 6 bases, with 11 bases between. In germline, CDR1 is SGHDT, CDR2 YYEEEE. The CDR3 here is CASSPVWGEQYF. CDR3 bases: TGTGCCAGCAGCCCCGTCTGGGGCGAGCAGTACTTC.

V is TRBV9 and J is TRBJ2-2; no clear D. CDR3 length equals 13 residues. CDR1 and CDR2 from the germline V gene are SGDLS and YYNGEE. V was shortened by 2 bases and J by 3 bases, with 5 bases between the two germline ends. The CDR3 region has the DNA TGTGCCAGCAGCGTTAGGGACACCGGGGAGCTGTTTTTT. Encoded protein: CASSVRDTGELFF. The full variable domain, rest sourced from reference TRBV9 and TRBJ2-2, is DSGVTQTPKHLITATGQRVTLRCSPRSGDLSVYWYQQSLDQGLQFLIQYYNGEERAKGNILERFSAQQFPDLHSELNLSSLELGDSALYFCASSVRDTGELFFGEGSRLTVL.

At least ten counts were recorded for this clonotype. For the CDR3, the DNA is TGTGCCAGCGAGCCCCCAGGTGGGGAGCTGTTTTTT. The encoded protein is CASEPPGGELFF. The chain recombines TRBV11-3 with TRBJ2-2; D not certain. With 8 bases removed from V and 8 bases from J, the gap between germline ends came to 12 bases. CDR3 length: 12 amino acids. Germline loops: CDR1 SGHNT, CDR2 YENEEA.

This clonotype was recorded at least ten times. The J gene is TRBJ2-7, the V gene TRBV5-4; D unresolved. Per germline, CDR1 SGHNT and CDR2 YYREEE (reference sequence). V lost 0 bases and J lost 0, with 7 bases in between. The CDR3 spans 14 residues. CDR3 nucleotide sequence: TGTGCCAGCAGCTTGGAGGCCCCCTCCTACGAGCAGTACTTC. Its translation: CASSLEAPSYEQYF.

The rearrangement uses TRBV20-1 and TRBJ2-7; 11 bases line up with TRBD2. The CDR3 totals 16 residues. The germline CDR1 and CDR2 sequences are DFQATT and SNEGSKA (reference sequence). V was pared by 6 bases and J by 6 bases, with 16 bases of the junction left unmatched. CDR3 residues: CSARGLAGSGGGEQYF. The CDR3, as DNA: TGCAGTGCCCGCGGACTAGCGGGTTCCGGGGGAGGCGAGCAGTACTTC.

The table lists this clonotype with many counts. The chain has TRBV29-1 and TRBJ1-1, with a possible D match to TRBD1 (5 bases). V gave up 4 bases and J gave up 0 bases, with 15 bases separating them. CDR1 and CDR2 (germline): SQVTM, ANQGSEA. There are 15 residues in the CDR3. CDR3 region: CSVVGQGGMNTEAFF. The CDR3 DNA reads TGCAGCGTTGTAGGCCAGGGAGGGATGAACACTGAAGCTTTCTTT.

The chain joins TRBV15 to TRBJ2-1; D is perhaps TRBD2 (6 bases). From germline, CDR1 is LNHNV and CDR2 YYDKDF (reference sequence). The CDR3 extends over 14 amino acids. V was cut by 6 bases and J by 4 bases, with 13 bases left in between. The CDR3 region has the DNA TGTGCCACCAGGGTCGGGAGAGGGTACAATGAGCAGTTCTTC. Protein sequence: CATRVGRGYNEQFF.

This clonotype was recorded at least ten times. The rearrangement uses TRBV11-2 and TRBJ1-4, with D possibly being TRBD1 (5 bases). Germline V lookup: CDR1 SGHAT, CDR2 FQNNGV. CDR3 length equals 15 residues. V was shortened by 5 bases and J by 4 bases, with 14 bases between the two germline ends. The CDR3 coding sequence is TGTGCCAGCAGCATTCGACAGACGCTTAATGAAAAACTGTTTTTT. Its translation is CASSIRQTLNEKLFF.

This clonotype was seen only a few times. CDR3 in amino acids: CATSDPQRFQETQYF. CDR3 bases: TGTGCCACCAGTGATCCGCAGCGGTTCCAAGAGACCCAGTACTTC. V is TRBV24-1 and J is TRBJ2-5, with D tentatively TRBD2 (5 bases). V was pared by 3 bases and J by 1 base, with 11 bases between. This CDR3 is built from 15 residues. Per the germline V gene, CDR1 is KGHDR and CDR2 is SFDVKD.

The chain is built from TRBV7-9 and TRBJ2-7; TRBD1 aligns across 8 bases. From germline, CDR1 is SEHNR and CDR2 FQNEAQ (reference sequence). The trim removed 2 bases at V and 2 bases at J, leaving 2 bases unmatched. There are 14 residues in the CDR3. CDR3 DNA: TGTGCCAGCAGCTTATGGGACAGGACCTACGAGCAGTACTTC. Its protein is CASSLWDRTYEQYF.

J is TRBJ2-7 and V is TRBV19; the D is unclear. Germline CDR1 reads LNHDA; CDR2 reads SQIVND (reference sequence). The CDR3 consists of 12 residues. V lost 10 bases and J lost 2, with 12 bases in between. The CDR3 protein is CATGYSTYEQYF. Written as DNA, the CDR3 is TGTGCCACCGGGTATAGCACCTACGAGCAGTACTTC.